What follows are 2 T cell receptor beta chains derived from one specimen sequenced in a study of cytomegalovirus exposure and HLA in healthy donors. Here immunoSEQ multiplex PCR was the method, and the copy in TCRdb shows in-frame clones only, minus some. The table records a few hundred thousand clones, 90% of them present only once. Material for sequencing was PBMCs. The receptors derive from a woman younger than 30 in good health and CMV-seronegative.

This clone has only one observation. The V and J genes are TRBV5-1 and TRBJ2-3; D possibly corresponds to TRBD2 (5 bases). CDR1 and CDR2 from the germline V gene are SGHRS and YFSETQ. This CDR3 is 16 amino acids long. The ends were cut back, 4 bases at V and 1 base at J, with 16 bases in the middle. The CDR3, as DNA: TGCGCCAGCAGCCACAGCGGAGGCTCTCGCACAGATACGCAGTATTTT. Residues: CASSHSGGSRTDTQYF.

This chain links TRBV7-2 with TRBJ2-2; 8 bases match TRBD2. Germline loops: CDR1 SGHTA, CDR2 FQGNSA. This CDR3 comprises 14 residues. The trim removed 8 bases at V and 1 base at J, leaving 3 bases unmatched. CDR3 in DNA: TGTGCCAGCGCAAGCGGGGGGAACACCGGGGAGCTGTTTTTT. Translating it yields CASASGGNTGELFF. The entire variable domain, with the rest obtained from reference TRBV7-2 and TRBJ2-2, is as follows: GAGVSQSPSNKVTEKGKDVELRCDPISGHTALYWYRQSLGQGLEFLIYFQGNSAPDKSGLPSDRFSAERTGGSVSTLTIQRTQQEDSAVYLCASASGGNTGELFFGEGSRLTVL.